The 5 T cell receptor beta chains reported below all come from one sample, sequenced in a study of blood T cell repertoires in COVID-19. Sequencing was performed with immunoSEQ multiplex PCR; in TCRdb, only in-frame clones are kept and a portion is missing. The sample contains around 260,000 clones, about 87% of which appear only once. The sequenced sample consisted of peripheral blood. These receptors came from a woman between 50 and 59 years old with acute or convalescent COVID-19.

The chain joins TRBV4-2 to TRBJ2-5, with 9 bases matching TRBD2. This CDR3 is built from 16 residues. Germline V gene sequence: CDR1 LGHNA, CDR2 YNFKEQ. Trimming took 1 base from V and 5 from J; bases not matched to a gene: 8. Written as DNA, the CDR3 is TGTGCCAGCAGCCAAGTTGCGCGGGAGGGCCTGGAGACCCAGTACTTC. It yields the protein CASSQVAREGLETQYF.

The rearrangement links TRBV7-8 to TRBJ1-2, with 8 bases matching TRBD1. J gave up 2 bases and V 5 bases, and 4 bases lay outside the gene matches. Germline CDR1 is SGHVS and CDR2 is FQNEAQ. CDR3 length equals 14 residues. The CDR3 protein is CASSTRTGNYGYTF. The CDR3 nucleotides read TGTGCCAGCAGCACCCGGACAGGGAACTATGGCTACACCTTC. The whole variable domain, filled in from reference TRBV7-8 and TRBJ1-2, reads GAGVSQSPRYKVAKRGQDVALRCDPISGHVSLFWYQQALGQGPEFLTYFQNEAQLDKSGLPSDRFFAERPEGSVSTLKIQRTQQEDSAVYLCASSTRTGNYGYTFGSGTRLTVV.

The rearrangement links TRBV11-2 to TRBJ1-3; no clear D. CDR1 is SGHAT and CDR2 is FQNNGV in the germline V gene. V lost 2 bases and J 0 bases, leaving 8 bases between the germline ends. This CDR3 is built from 15 residues. CDR3 nucleotides: TGTGCCAGCAGCTTACAGACATACTCTGGAAACACCATATATTTT. Translating gives CASSLQTYSGNTIYF.

As DNA, the CDR3 is TGTGCCTGGAGCTTGGGGGCGGGCGAGCAGTACTTC. As protein: CAWSLGAGEQYF. This chain joins TRBV30 and TRBJ2-7; D is perhaps TRBD1 (6 bases). The V gene's germline CDR1 is GTSNPN and CDR2 SVGIG (reference sequence). The CDR3 consists of 12 residues. The V end lost 3 bases, the J end lost 6 bases, and 12 bases lay between the germline ends.

The rearrangement uses TRBV4-1 and TRBJ1-1, with 9 bases fitting TRBD1. Germline V CDR1 and CDR2: MGHRA, YSYEKL. Trimming at V came to 5 bases and at J to 1 base, leaving 5 bases not matched to a gene. This CDR3 comprises 15 residues. In DNA form, the CDR3 reads TGCGCCAGCAGCGGACTGGGACAGGGGAACACTGAAGCTTTCTTT. Residues: CASSGLGQGNTEAFF.